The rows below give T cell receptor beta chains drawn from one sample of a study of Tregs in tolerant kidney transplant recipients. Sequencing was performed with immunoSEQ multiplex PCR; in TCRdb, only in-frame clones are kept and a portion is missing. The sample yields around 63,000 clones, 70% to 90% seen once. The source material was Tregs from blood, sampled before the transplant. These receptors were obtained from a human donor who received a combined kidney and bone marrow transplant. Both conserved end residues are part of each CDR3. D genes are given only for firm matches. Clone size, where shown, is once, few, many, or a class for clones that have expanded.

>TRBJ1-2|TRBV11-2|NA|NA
CASSSAGRNFGYTF
TGTGCCAGCAGCTCGGCAGGCCGCAACTTTGGCTACACCTTC
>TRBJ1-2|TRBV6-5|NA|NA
CASRAQVQGGYTF
TGTGCCAGCAGGGCACAGGTCCAAGGTGGCTACACCTTC
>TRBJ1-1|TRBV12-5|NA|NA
CASGLGGWMFEAFF
TGTGCTAGTGGTTTGGGGGGTTGGATGTTTGAAGCTTTCTTT
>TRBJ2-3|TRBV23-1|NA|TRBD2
CASRPPGLVVPDTQYF
TGCGCCAGCCGCCCCCCGGGACTAGTCGTCCCAGATACGCAGTATTTT
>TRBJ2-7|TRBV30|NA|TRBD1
CAWSVGQGVYEQYF
TGTGCCTGGAGTGTCGGACAGGGGGTTTACGAGCAGTACTTC
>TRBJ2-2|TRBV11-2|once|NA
CASAGPGGVEVTGELFF
TGTGCCAGCGCCGGTCCAGGAGGGGTAGAGGTCACCGGGGAGCTGTTTTTT
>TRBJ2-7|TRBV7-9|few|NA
CASSSGFYEQYF
TGTGCCAGCAGCTCCGGCTTCTACGAGCAGTACTTC
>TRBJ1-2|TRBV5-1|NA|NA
CASSRGGDYGYTF
TGCGCCAGCAGCCGGGGTGGCGACTATGGCTACACCTTC
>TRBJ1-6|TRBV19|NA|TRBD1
CASSRGQGAAYNSPLHF
TGTGCCAGTAGTAGGGGGCAGGGGGCGGCCTATAATTCACCCCTCCACTTT
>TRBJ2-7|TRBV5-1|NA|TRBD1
CASSLFGTGSNEQYF
TGCGCCAGCAGCTTGTTTGGGACAGGGTCTAACGAGCAGTACTTC
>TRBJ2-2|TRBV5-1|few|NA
CASSLGRAAGELFF
TGCGCCAGCAGCTTGGGGAGGGCCGCCGGGGAGCTGTTTTTT